This paragraph covers one T cell receptor beta chain sequence. Looked up from germline, CDR1 is SGHTA and CDR2 is FQGNSA. CDR3 length equals 14 residues. Trimming shortened V by 4 bases and J by 11 bases, and 20 bases separated the two germline ends. The sample is drawn from a study of cytomegalovirus exposure and HLA in healthy donors. Vbeta (60) and Jbeta (13) primers were used in the PCR. Data came from immunoSEQ multiplex PCR; TCRdb stores just in-frame clones and leaves some out. The sample holds roughly 190,000 clones, over 70% seen once. Specimen: PBMCs. The rearrangement joins TRBV7-2 to TRBJ1-1; maybe TRBD1 (6 bases). The TCR originated in a woman in her late teens or twenties in good health and CMV-seronegative. The CDR3 loop reads CASSYDGGQGKAFF. CDR3 coding DNA: TGTGCCAGCAGCTACGATGGGGGCCAGGGCAAGGCTTTCTTT.